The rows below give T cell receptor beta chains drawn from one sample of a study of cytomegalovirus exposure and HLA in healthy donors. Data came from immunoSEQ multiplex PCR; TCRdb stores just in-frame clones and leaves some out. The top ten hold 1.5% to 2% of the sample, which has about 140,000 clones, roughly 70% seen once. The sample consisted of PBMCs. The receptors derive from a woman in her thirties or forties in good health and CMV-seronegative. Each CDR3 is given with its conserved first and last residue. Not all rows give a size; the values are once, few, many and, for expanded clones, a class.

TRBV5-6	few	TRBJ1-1	CASSLVGQLNTEAFF
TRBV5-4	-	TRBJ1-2	CASSESDEYGYTF
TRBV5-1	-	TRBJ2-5	CASSSPGKETQYF
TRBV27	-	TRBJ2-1	CASSQTSGAYNEQFF
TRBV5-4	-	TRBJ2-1	CASSLADRGYNEQFF
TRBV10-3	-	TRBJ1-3	CAIRGSSGNTIYF
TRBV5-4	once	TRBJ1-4	CASSPDRGRQEKLFF
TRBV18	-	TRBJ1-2	CASSPPGRGYGYTF
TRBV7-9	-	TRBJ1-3	CASSSGGGPGNTIYF
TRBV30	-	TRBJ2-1	CAWRPTSGGPYNEQFF
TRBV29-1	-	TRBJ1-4	CSVGGFGEKLFF
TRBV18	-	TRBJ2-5	CASSLRQGKGETQYF
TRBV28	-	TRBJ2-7	CASSFASYRVSSYEQYF
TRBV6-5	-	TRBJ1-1	CASSLLGTASEAFF
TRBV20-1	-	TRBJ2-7	CSAGTDYEQYF
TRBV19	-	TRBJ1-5	CASSIGGTPGNQPQHF
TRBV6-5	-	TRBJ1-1	CASSYRQGVEAFF
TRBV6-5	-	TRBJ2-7	CASSSVTGSYEQYF
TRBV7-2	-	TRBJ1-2	CASSPQGSYGYTF
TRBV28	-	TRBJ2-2	CASRGVAGELFF
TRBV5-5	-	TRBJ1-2	CASSPGTYTYGYTF
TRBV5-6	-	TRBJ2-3	CASSLGPTSGNTDTQYF
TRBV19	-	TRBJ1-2	CATLEGLNYGYTF
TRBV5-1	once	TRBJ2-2	CANSPAGAPHTGELFF
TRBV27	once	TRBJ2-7	CASSLGRATYEQYF
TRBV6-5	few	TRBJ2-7	CASSYAPASSYEQYF
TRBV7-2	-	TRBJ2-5	CASSLNPQREALQETQYF
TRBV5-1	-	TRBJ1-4	CASSLAGQGNEKLFF
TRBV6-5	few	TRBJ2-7	CASSHHLPPSEQYF
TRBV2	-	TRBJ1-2	CARRTGNYGYTF
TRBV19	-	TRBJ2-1	CATEGTSSYNEQFF
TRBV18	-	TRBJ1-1	CASSPPADTEAFF
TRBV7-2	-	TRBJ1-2	CASSSTYNSPGTGAGGYTF
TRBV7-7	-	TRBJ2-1	CASSHSHLLGRDRLTNEQFF
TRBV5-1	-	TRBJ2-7	CASSELAGGTYEQYF
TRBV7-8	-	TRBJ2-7	CASRPLAGVEEQYF
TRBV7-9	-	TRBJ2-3	CASSLVLGTRNLAQYF
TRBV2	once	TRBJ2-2	CASSEGSGTNTGELFF
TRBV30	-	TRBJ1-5	CAWGRRGTGISNQPQHF
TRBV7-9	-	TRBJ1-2	CASSLSRELNNYGYTF
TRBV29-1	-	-	CSVPMTGTSHYEQYF